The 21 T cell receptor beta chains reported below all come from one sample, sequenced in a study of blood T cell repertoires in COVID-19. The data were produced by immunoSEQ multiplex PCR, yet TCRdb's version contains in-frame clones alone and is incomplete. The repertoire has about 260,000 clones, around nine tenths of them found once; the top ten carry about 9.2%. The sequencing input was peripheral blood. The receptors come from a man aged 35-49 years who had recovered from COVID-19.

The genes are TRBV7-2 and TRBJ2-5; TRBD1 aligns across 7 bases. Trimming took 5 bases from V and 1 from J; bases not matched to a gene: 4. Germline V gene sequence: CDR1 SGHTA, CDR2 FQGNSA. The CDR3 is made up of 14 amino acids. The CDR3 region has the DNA TGTGCCAGCAGCCGCCGGACAGGCCAAGAGACCCAGTACTTC. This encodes CASSRRTGQETQYF.

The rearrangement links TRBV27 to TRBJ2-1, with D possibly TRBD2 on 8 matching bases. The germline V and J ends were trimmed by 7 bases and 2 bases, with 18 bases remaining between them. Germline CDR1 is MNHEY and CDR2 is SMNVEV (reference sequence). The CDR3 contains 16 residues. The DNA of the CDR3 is TGTGCCAGCACCATAGGGGGCGGGGGGCCCTACAATGAGCAGTTCTTC. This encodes CASTIGGGGPYNEQFF.

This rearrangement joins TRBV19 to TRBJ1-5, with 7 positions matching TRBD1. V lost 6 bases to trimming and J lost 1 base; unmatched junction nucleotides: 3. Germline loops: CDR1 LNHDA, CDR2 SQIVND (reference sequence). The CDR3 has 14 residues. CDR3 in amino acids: CASSDRASNQPQHF. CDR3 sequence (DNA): TGTGCCAGTAGCGACAGGGCCAGCAATCAGCCCCAGCATTTT.

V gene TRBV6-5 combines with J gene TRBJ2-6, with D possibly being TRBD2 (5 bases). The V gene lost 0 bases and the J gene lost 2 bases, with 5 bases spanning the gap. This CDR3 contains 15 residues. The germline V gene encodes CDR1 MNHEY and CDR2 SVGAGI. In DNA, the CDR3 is TGTGCCAGCAGTTACTCCGGGACTGGGGCCAACGTCCTGACTTTC. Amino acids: CASSYSGTGANVLTF.

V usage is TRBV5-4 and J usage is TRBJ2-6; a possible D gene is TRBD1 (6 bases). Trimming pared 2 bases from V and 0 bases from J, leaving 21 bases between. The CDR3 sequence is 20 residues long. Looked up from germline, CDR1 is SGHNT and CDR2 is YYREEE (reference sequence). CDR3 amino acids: CASSFGFSSGHNSGANVLTF. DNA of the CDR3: TGTGCCAGCAGCTTCGGGTTCTCATCGGGACATAACTCTGGGGCCAACGTCCTGACTTTC. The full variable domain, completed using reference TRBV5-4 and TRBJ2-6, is ETGVTQSPTHLIKTRGQQVTLRCSSQSGHNTVSWYQQALGQGPQFIFQYYREEENGRGNFPPRFSGLQFPNYSSELNVNALELDDSALYLCASSFGFSSGHNSGANVLTFGAGSRLTVL.

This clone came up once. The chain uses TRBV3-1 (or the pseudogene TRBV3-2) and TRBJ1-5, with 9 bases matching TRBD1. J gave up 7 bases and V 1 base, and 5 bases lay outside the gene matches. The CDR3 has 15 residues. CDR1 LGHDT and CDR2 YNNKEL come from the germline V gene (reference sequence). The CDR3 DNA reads TGTGCCAGCAGCCAAGGTACAGGGGGCGGCCAGCCCCAGCATTTT. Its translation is CASSQGTGGGQPQHF.

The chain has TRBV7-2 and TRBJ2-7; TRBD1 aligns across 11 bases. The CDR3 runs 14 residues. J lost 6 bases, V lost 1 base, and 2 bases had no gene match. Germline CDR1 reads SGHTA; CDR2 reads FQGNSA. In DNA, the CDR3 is TGTGCCAGCAGCTTAGGGACAGGGGGCTTCGAGCAGTACTTC. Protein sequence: CASSLGTGGFEQYF.

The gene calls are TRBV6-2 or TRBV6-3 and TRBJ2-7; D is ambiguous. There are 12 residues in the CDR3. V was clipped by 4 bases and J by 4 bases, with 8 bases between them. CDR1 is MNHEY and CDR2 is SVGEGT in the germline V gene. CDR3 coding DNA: TGTGCCAGCAGTTCCATAGCTTACGAGCAGTACTTC. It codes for CASSSIAYEQYF.

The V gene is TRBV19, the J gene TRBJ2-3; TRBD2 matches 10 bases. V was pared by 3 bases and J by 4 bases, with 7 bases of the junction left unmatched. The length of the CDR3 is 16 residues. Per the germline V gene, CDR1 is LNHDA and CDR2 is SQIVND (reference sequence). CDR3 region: CASSIRLAGVSDTQYF. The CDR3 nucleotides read TGTGCCAGTAGTATTAGGCTAGCGGGAGTCTCAGATACGCAGTATTTT.

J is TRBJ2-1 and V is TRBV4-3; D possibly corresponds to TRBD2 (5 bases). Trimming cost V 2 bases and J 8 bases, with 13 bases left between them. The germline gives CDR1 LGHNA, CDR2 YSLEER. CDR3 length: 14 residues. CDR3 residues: CASSQNPGGYEQFF. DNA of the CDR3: TGCGCCAGCAGCCAAAACCCAGGCGGGTATGAGCAGTTCTTC.

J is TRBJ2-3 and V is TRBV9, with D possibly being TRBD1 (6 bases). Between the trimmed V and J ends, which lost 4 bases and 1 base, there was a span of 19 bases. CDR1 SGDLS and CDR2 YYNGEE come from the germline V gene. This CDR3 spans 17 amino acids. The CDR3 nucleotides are TGTGCCAGCAGCCATGGAGGACGGACAGAGGGCACAGATACGCAGTATTTT. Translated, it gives CASSHGGRTEGTDTQYF.

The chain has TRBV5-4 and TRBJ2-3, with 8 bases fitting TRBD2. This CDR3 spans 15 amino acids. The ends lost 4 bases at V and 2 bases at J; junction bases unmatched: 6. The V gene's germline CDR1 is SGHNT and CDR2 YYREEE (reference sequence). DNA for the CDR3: TGTGCCAGCAGCCCCGGGGGGGGGAACACAGATACGCAGTATTTT. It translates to CASSPGGGNTDTQYF. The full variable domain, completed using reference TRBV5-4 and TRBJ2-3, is ETGVTQSPTHLIKTRGQQVTLRCSSQSGHNTVSWYQQALGQGPQFIFQYYREEENGRGNFPPRFSGLQFPNYSSELNVNALELDDSALYLCASSPGGGNTDTQYFGPGTRLTVL.

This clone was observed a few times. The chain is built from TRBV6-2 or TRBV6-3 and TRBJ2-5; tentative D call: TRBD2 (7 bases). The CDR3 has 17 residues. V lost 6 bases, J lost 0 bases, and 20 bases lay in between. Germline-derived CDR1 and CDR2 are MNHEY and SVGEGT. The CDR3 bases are TGTGCCAGCAGCCAGACACGGGGGGCGTGGTACCAAGAGACCCAGTACTTC. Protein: CASSQTRGAWYQETQYF.

CDR3 amino acids: CASSYGGGLSSYNEQFF. CDR3 DNA sequence: TGTGCCAGCAGTTACGGCGGAGGGCTCAGCTCCTACAATGAGCAGTTCTTC. This chain connects TRBV6-2 or TRBV6-3 to TRBJ2-1; TRBD2 might be the D (6 bases). V dropped 2 bases and J dropped 0 bases, with 14 bases sitting between them. Per the germline V gene, CDR1 is MNHEY and CDR2 is SVGEGT. CDR3 length: 17 residues.

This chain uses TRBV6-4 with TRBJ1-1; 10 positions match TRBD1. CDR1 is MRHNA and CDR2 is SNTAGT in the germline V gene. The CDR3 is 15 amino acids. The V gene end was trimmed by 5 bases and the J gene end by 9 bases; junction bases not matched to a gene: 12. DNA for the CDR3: TGTGCCAGCAGTCCTAGCCGAGGACAGGGGGTAAAAGCTTTCTTT. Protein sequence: CASSPSRGQGVKAFF.

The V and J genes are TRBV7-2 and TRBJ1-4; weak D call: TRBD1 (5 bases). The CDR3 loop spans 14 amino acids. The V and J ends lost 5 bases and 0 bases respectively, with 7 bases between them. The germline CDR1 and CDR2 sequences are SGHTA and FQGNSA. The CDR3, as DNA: TGTGCCAGCAGCCCAGGGTCAACTAATGAAAAACTGTTTTTT. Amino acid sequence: CASSPGSTNEKLFF. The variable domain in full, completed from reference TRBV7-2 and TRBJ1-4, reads GAGVSQSPSNKVTEKGKDVELRCDPISGHTALYWYRQSLGQGLEFLIYFQGNSAPDKSGLPSDRFSAERTGGSVSTLTIQRTQQEDSAVYLCASSPGSTNEKLFFGSGTQLSVL.

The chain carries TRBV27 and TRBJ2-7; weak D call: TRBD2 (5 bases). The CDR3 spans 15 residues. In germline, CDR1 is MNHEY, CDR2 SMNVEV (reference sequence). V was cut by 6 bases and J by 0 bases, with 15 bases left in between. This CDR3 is CASSRGGGFSYEQYF. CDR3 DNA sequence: TGTGCCAGCAGCCGTGGTGGCGGGTTCTCCTACGAGCAGTACTTC.

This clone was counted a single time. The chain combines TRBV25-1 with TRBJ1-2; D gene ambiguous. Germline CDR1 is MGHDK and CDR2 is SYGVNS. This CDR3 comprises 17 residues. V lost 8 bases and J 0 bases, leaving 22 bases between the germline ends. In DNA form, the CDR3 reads TGTGCCAGCCAAGACATCGAAGCTAAATTTCCTAACTATGGCTACACCTTC. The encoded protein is CASQDIEAKFPNYGYTF.

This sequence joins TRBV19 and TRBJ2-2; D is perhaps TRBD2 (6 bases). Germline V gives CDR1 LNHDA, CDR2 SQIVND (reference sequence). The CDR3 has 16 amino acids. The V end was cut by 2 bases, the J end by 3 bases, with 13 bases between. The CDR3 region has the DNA TGTGCCAGTAGTATATTAACTAGCATTCACACCGGGGAGCTGTTTTTT. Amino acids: CASSILTSIHTGELFF.

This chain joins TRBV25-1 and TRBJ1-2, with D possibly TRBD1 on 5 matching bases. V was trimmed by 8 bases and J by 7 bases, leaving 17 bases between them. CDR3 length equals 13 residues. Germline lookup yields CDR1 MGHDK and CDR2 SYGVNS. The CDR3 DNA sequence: TGTGCCAGCTCCGAAGCAGGGCTCCGTGGCTACACCTTC. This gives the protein CASSEAGLRGYTF.

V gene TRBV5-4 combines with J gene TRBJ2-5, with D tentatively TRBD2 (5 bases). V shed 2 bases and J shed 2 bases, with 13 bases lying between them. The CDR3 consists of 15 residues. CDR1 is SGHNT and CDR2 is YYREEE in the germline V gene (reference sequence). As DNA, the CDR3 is TGTGCCAGCAGCTTCAACCCCCGGGGACAAGAGACCCAGTACTTC. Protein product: CASSFNPRGQETQYF.